This T cell receptor (beta chain) was documented in a study of CD8 T cells in Susac syndrome. V lost 0 bases, J lost 3 bases, and 6 bases stayed unmatched. The germline V gene has CDR1 DFQATT and CDR2 SNEGSKA (reference sequence). The CDR3 length is 15 residues. The RNA input was roughly 0.45 to 1 ug, and it was reverse transcribed with random hexamers. Across 54 Vbeta and 13 Jbeta, immunoSEQ multiplex PCR amplified TCR beta CDR3. TCRdb reanalysed the immunoSEQ multiplex PCR reads using MiXCR and keeps one entry per CDR3 protein. The sample contains 170,000 or so distinct CDR3 sequences, 90% to 95% of which appear only once. CD8+ and CD4+ T cells taken from blood had their TCR beta sequenced.

This TCR came from a human donor with multiple sclerosis. The sequencing input was CD8+ T cells from PBMCs. V is TRBV20-1 and J is TRBJ1-2, with 8 nucleotides matching TRBD1. Here the CDR3 DNA reads TGCAGTGCTAGAGACCCAGGGGGCGAAGACTATGGCTACACCTTC. Translated, it gives CSARDPGGEDYGYTF.